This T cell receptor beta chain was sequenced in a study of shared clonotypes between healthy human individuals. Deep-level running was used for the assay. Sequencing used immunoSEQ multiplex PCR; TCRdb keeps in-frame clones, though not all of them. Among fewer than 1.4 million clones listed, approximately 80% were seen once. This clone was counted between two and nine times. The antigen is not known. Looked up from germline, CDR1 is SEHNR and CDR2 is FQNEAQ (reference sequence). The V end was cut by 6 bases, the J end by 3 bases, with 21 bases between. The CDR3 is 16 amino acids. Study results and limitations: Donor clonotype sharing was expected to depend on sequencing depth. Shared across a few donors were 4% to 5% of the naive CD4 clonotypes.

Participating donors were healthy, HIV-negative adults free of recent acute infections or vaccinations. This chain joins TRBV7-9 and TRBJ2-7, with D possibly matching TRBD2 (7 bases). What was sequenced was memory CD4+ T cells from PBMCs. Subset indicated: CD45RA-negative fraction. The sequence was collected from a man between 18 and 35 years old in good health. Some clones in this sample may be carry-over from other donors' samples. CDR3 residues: CASSAAQGTTVYEQYF. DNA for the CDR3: TGTGCCAGCAGTGCGGCGCAGGGGACTACCGTCTACGAGCAGTACTTC.